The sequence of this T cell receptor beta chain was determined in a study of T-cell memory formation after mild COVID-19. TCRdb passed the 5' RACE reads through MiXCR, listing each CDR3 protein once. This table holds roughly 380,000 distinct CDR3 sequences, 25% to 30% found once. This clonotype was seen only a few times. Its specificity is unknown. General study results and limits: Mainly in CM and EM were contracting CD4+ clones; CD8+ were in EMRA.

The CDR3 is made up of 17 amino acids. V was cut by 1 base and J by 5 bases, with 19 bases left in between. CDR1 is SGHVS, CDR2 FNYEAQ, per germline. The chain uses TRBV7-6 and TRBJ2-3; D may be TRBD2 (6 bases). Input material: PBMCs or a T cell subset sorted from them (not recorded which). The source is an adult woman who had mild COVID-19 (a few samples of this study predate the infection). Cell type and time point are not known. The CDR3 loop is CASSLGASALVGDTQYF. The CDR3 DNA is TGTGCCAGCAGCTTAGGAGCTAGCGCCCTCGTCGGAGATACGCAGTATTTT.